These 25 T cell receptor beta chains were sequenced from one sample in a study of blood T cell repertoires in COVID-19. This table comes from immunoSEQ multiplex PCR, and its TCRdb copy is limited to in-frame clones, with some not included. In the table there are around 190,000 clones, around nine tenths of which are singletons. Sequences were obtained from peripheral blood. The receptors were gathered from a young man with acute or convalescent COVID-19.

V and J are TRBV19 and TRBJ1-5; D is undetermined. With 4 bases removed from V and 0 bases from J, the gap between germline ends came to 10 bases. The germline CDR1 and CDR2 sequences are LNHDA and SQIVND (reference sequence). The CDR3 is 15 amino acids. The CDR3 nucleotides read TGTGCCAGTAGTAGTGTAGGACTTAGCAATCAGCCCCAGCATTTT. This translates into CASSSVGLSNQPQHF. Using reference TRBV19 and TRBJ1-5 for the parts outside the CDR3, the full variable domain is DGGITQSPKYLFRKEGQNVTLSCEQNLNHDAMYWYRQDPGQGLRLIYYSQIVNDFQKGDIAEGYSVSREKKESFPLTVTSAQKNPTAFYLCASSSVGLSNQPQHFGDGTRLSIL.

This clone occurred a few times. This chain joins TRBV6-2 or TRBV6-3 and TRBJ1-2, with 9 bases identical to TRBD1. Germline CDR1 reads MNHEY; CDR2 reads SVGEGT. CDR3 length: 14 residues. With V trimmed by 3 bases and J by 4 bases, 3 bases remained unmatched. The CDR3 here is CASSYWTGVYGYTF. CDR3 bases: TGTGCCAGCAGTTATTGGACAGGGGTCTATGGCTACACCTTC.

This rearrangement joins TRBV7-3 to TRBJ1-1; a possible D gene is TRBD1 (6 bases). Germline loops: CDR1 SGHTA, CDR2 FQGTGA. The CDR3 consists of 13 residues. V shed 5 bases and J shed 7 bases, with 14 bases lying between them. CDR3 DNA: TGTGCCAGCAGCCCTAGGGGGGGTTATGAAGCTTTCTTT. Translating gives CASSPRGGYEAFF.

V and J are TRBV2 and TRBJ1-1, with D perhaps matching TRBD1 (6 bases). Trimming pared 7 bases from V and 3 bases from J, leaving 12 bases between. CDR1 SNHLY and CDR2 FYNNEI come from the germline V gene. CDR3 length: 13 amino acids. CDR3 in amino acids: CASKGGSDTEAFF. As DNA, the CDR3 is TGTGCCAGCAAAGGGGGAAGCGACACTGAAGCTTTCTTT.

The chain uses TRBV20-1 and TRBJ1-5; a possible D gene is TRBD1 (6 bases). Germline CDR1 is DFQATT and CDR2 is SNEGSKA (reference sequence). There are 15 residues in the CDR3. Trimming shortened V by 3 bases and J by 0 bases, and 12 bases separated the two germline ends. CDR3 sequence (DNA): TGCAGTGCTAGTAGGACAGTTAATAGCAATCAGCCCCAGCATTTT. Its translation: CSASRTVNSNQPQHF.

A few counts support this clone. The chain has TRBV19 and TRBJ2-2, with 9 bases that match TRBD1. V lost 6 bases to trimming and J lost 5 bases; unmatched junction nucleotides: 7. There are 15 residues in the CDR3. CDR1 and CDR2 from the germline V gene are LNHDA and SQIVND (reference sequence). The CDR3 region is CASRSGTGYTGELFF. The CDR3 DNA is TGTGCCAGTAGGTCCGGGACAGGGTATACCGGGGAGCTGTTTTTT.

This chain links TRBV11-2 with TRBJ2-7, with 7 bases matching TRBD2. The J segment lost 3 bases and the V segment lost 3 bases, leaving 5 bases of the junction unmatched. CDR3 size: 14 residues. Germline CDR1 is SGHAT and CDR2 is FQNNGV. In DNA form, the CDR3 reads TGTGCCAGCAGCTTTGGACTAGTCAACTACGAGCAGTACTTC. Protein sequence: CASSFGLVNYEQYF.

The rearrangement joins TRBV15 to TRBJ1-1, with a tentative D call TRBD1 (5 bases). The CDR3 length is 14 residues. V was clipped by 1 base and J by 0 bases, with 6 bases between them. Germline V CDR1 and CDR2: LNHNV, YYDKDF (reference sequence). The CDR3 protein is CATSRGGVNTEAFF. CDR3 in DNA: TGTGCCACCAGCAGAGGGGGGGTGAACACTGAAGCTTTCTTT. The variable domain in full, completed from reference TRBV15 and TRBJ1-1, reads DAMVIQNPRYQVTQFGKPVTLSCSQTLNHNVMYWYQQKSSQAPKLLFHYYDKDFNNEADTPDNFQSRRPNTSFCFLDIRSPGLGDTAMYLCATSRGGVNTEAFFGQGTRLTVV.

The CDR3, as DNA: TGTGCCAGCAGCCAAGGGGGGGAAACTGAAGCTTTCTTT. Residues: CASSQGGETEAFF. The genes are TRBV3-1 (or the pseudogene TRBV3-2) and TRBJ1-1; D is possibly TRBD1 (5 bases). Germline V gives CDR1 LGHDT, CDR2 YNNKEL (reference sequence). This CDR3 is 13 amino acids long. V was shortened by 1 base and J by 5 bases, with 8 bases between the two germline ends.

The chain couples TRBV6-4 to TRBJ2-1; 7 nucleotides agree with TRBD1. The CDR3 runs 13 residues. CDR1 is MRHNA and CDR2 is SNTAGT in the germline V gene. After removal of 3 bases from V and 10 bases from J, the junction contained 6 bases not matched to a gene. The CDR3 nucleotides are TGTGCCAGCAGTGAGGTCTCGACAGGGGAGCAGTTCTTC. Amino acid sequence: CASSEVSTGEQFF.

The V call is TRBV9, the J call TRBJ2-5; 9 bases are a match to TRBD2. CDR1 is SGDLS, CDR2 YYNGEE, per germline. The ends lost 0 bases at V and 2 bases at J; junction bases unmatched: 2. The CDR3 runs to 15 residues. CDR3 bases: TGTGCCAGCAGCGTAGGTAGCGGGAGACAAGAGACCCAGTACTTC. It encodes CASSVGSGRQETQYF. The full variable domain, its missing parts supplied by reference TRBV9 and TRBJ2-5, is DSGVTQTPKHLITATGQRVTLRCSPRSGDLSVYWYQQSLDQGLQFLIQYYNGEERAKGNILERFSAQQFPDLHSELNLSSLELGDSALYFCASSVGSGRQETQYFGPGTRLLVL.

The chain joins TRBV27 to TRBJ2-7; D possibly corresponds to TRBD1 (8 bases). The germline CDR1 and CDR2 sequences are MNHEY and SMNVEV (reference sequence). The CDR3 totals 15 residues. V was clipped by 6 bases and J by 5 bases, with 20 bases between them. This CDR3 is CASSIGTGGGNEQYF. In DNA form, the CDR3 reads TGTGCCAGCAGCATCGGTACAGGGGGAGGGAACGAGCAGTACTTC.

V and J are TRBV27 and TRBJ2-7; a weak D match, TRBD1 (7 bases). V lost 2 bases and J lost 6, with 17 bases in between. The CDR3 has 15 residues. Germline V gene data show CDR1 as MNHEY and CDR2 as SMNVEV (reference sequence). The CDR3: CASSLTPGGKFEQYF. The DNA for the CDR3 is TGTGCCAGCAGTTTAACACCAGGGGGGAAGTTCGAGCAGTACTTC.

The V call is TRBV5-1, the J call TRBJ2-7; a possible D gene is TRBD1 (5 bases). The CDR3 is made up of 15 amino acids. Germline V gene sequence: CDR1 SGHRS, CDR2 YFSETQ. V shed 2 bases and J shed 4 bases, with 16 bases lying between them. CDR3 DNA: TGCGCCAGCAGCTTTGATTGGGGCGACTTTTACGAGCAGTACTTC. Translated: CASSFDWGDFYEQYF.

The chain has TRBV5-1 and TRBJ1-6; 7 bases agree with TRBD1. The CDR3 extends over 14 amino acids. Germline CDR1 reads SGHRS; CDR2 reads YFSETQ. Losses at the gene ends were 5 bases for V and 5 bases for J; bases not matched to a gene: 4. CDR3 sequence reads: CASRQGVDNSPLHF. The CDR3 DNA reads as TGCGCCAGCAGGCAGGGGGTGGATAATTCACCCCTCCACTTT.

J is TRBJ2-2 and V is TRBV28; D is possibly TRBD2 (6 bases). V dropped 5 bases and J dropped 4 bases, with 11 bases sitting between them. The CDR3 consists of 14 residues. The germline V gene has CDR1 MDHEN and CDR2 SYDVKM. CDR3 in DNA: TGTGCCAGCAGTCCGGGACTGACCACCGGGGAGCTGTTTTTT. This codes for CASSPGLTTGELFF.

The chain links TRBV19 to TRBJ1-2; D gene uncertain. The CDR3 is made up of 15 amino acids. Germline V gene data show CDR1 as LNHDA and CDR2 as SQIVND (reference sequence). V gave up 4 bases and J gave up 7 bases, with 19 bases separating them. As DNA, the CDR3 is TGTGCCAGTAGTAATTCGGAGCGCGCCTCTGGTGGCTACACCTTC. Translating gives CASSNSERASGGYTF. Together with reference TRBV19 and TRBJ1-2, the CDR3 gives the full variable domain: DGGITQSPKYLFRKEGQNVTLSCEQNLNHDAMYWYRQDPGQGLRLIYYSQIVNDFQKGDIAEGYSVSREKKESFPLTVTSAQKNPTAFYLCASSNSERASGGYTFGSGTRLTVV.

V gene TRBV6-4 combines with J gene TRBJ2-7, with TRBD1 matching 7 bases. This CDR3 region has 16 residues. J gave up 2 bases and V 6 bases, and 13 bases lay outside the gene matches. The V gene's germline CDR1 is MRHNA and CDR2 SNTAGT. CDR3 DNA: TGTGCCAGCAGCCCCTCTTCGACAGGGCTAACCTACGAGCAGTACTTC. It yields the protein CASSPSSTGLTYEQYF.

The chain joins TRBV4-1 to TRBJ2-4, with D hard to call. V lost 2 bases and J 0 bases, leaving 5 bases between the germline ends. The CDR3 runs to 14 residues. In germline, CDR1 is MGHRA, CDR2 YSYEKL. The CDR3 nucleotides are TGCGCCAGCAGCCAACCCCTAGCCAAAAACATTCAGTACTTC. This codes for CASSQPLAKNIQYF.

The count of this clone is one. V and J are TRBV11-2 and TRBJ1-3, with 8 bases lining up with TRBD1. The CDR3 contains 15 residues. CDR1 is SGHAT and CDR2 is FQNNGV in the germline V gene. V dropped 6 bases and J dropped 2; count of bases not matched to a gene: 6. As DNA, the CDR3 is TGTGCCAGCAGTCCCGACAGGGGAACTGGAAACACCATATATTTT. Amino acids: CASSPDRGTGNTIYF. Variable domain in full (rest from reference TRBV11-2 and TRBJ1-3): EAGVAQSPRYKIIEKRQSVAFWCNPISGHATLYWYQQILGQGPKLLIQFQNNGVVDDSQLPKDRFSAERLKGVDSTLKIQPAKLEDSAVYLCASSPDRGTGNTIYFGEGSWLTVV.

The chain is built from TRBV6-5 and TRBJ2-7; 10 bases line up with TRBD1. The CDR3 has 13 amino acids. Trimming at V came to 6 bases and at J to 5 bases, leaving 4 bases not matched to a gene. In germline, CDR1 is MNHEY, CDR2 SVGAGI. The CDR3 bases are TGTGCCAGCAGAGCCGGGACAGGGGACGAGCAGTACTTC. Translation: CASRAGTGDEQYF.

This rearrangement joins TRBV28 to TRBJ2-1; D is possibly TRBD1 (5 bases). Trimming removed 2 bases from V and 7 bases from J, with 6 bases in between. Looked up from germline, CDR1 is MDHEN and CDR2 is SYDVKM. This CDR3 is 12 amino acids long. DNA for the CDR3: TGTGCCAGCAGTTTACAGGGAAATGAGCAGTTCTTC. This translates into CASSLQGNEQFF.

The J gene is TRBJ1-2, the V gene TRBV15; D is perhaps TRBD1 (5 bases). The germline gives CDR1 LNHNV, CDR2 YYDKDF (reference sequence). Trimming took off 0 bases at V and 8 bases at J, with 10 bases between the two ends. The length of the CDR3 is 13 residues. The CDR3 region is CATSRDYQGGYTF. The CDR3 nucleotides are TGTGCCACCAGCAGAGATTATCAGGGCGGCTACACCTTC. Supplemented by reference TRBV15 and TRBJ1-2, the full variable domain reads DAMVIQNPRYQVTQFGKPVTLSCSQTLNHNVMYWYQQKSSQAPKLLFHYYDKDFNNEADTPDNFQSRRPNTSFCFLDIRSPGLGDTAMYLCATSRDYQGGYTFGSGTRLTVV.

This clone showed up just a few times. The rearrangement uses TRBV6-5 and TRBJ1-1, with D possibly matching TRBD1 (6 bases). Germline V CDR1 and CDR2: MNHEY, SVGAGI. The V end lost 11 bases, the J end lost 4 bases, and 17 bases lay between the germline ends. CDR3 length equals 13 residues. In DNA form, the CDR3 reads TGTGCCGGGAGTACACAGGGTGTCACTGAAGCTTTCTTT. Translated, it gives CAGSTQGVTEAFF.

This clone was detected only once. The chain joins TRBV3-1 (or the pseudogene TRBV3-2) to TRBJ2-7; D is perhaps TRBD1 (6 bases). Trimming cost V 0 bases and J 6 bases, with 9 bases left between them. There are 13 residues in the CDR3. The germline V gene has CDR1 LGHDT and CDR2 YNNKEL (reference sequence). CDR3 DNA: TGTGCCAGCAGCCAAGATAGGGACACCGAGCAGTACTTC. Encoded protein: CASSQDRDTEQYF.